The T cell receptor beta chain under discussion was sequenced for a study of cytomegalovirus exposure and HLA in healthy donors. Trimming at V came to 0 bases and at J to 5 bases, leaving 3 bases not matched to a gene. The length of the CDR3 is 15 residues. Germline assignment: CDR1 SNHLY and CDR2 FYNNEI. The table lists this clone with a few counts. What it binds is not known. From the approximately 120-subject validation cohort, which was separate from the roughly 670-subject first cohort, the donors were drawn. Only in-frame clones appear in the TCRdb table, and some are missing; sequencing was by immunoSEQ multiplex PCR. The table has around 300,000 clones, roughly 86% seen once. Findings and limits, study-wide: Rare TCR sequences dominated, though some public TCRs recurred in many donors. According to the study, 150 to 200 TCR beta chains were cytomegalovirus-associated.

V and J are TRBV2 and TRBJ1-2; 10 bases agree with TRBD1. This receptor was identified in a young man in good health and CMV-seronegative. Input material: PBMCs. CDR3: CASSEAGTGVYGYTF. Written as DNA, the CDR3 is TGTGCCAGCAGTGAAGCGGGGACAGGGGTATATGGCTACACCTTC.